This TCR beta chain was obtained from a study of OX40 agonist ivuxolimab in advanced cancers. The method was immunoSEQ multiplex PCR; TCRdb's version includes in-frame clones alone and lacks a portion of them. The sample gives 85,000 to 100,000 clones, around 82% of which show up once; 3.8% is in the top ten. The V gene's germline CDR1 is MDHEN and CDR2 SYDVKM. CDR3 size: 11 residues. Trimming stripped 7 bases from V and 5 bases from J, with 8 bases between. This TCR derives from an adult with an advanced solid tumor such as melanoma, head and neck, liver or kidney cancer. The chain couples TRBV28 to TRBJ2-5; unclear D gene. Sequenced material: CD4+ or CD8+ T cells sorted from blood, taken in a trial of the OX40 agonist ivuxolimab. The CDR3 coding sequence is TGTGCCAGCATACGTGGGGAGACCCAGTACTTC. It encodes CASIRGETQYF.